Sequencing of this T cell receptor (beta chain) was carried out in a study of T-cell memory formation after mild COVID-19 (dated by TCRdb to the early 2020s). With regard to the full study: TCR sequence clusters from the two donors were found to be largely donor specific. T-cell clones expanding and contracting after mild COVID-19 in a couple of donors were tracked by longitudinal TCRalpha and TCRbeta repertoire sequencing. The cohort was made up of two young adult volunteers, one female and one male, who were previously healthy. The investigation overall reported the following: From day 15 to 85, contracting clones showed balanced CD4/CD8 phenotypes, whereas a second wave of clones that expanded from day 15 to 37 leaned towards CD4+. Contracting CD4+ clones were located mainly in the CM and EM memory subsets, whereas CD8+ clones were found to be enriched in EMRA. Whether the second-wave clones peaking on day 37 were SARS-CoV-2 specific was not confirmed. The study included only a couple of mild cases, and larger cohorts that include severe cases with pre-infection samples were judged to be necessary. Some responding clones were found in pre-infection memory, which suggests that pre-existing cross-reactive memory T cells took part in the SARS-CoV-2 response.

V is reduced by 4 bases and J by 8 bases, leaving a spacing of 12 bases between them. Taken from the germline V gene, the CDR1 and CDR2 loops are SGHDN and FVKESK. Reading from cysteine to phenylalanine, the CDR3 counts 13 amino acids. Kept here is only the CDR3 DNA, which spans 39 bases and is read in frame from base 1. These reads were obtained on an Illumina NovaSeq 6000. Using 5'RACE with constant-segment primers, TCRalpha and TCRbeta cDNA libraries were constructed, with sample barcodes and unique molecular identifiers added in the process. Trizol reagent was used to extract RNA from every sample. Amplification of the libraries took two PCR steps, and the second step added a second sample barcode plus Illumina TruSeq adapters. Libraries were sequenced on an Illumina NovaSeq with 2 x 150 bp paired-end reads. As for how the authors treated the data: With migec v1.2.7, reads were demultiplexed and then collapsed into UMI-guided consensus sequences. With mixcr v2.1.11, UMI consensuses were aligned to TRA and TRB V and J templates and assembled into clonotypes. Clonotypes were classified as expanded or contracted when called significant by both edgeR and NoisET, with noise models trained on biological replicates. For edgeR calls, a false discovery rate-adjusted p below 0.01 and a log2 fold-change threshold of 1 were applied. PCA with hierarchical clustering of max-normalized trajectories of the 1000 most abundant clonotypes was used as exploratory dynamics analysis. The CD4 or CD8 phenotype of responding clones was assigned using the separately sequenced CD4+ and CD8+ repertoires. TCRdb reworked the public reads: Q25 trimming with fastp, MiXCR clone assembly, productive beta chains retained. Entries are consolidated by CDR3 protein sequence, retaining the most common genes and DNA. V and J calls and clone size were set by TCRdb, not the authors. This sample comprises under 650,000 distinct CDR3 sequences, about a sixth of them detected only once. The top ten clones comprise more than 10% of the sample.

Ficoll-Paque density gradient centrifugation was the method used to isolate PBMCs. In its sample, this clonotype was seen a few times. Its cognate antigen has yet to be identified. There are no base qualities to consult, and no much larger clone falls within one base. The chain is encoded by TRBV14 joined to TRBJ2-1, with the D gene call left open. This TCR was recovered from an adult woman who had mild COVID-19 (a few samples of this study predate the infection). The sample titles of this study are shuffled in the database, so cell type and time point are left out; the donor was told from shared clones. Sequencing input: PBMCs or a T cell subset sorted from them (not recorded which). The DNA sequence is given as TGTGCCAGCAGCCCCTTTATGGCCGATGAGCAGTTCTTC. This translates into CASSPFMADEQFF.